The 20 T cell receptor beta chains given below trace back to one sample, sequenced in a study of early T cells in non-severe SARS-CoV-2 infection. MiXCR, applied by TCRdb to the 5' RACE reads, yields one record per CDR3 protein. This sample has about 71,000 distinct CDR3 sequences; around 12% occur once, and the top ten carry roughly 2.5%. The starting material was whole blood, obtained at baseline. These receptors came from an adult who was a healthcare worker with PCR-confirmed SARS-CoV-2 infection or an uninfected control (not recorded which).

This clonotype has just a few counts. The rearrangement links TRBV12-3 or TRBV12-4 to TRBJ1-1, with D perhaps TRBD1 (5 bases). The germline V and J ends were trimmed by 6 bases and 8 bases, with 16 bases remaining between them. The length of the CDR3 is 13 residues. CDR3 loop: CASSRGPGREAFF. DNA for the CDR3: TGTGCCAGCAGCAGAGGACCAGGGAGGGAAGCTTTCTTT.

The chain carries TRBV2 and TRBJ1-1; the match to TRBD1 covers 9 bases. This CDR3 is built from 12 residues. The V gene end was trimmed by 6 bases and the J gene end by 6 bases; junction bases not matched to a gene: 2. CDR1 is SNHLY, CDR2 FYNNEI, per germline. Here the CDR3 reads CASRGQGPEAFF. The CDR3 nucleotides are TGTGCCAGCAGAGGACAGGGGCCTGAAGCTTTCTTT.

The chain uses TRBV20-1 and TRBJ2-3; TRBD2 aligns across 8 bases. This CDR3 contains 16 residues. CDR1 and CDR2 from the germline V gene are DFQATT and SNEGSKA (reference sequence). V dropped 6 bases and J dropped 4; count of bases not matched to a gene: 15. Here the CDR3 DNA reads TGCAGTGCCCAATACCCGGGACTAGGACCACCAGATACGCAGTATTTT. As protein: CSAQYPGLGPPDTQYF.

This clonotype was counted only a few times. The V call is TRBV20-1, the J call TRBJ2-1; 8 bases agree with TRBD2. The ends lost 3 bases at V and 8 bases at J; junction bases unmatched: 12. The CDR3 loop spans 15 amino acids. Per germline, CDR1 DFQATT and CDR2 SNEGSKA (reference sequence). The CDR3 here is CSASRGAGETDEQFF. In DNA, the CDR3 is TGCAGTGCTAGTAGGGGAGCGGGGGAGACCGATGAGCAGTTCTTC.

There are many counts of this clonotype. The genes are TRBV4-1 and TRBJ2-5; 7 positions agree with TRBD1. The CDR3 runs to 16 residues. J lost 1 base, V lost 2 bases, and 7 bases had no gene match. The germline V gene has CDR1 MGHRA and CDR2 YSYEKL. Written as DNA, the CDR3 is TGCGCCAGCAGCCAATTCAGGGGACAGCCCCAAGAGACCCAGTACTTC. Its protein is CASSQFRGQPQETQYF.

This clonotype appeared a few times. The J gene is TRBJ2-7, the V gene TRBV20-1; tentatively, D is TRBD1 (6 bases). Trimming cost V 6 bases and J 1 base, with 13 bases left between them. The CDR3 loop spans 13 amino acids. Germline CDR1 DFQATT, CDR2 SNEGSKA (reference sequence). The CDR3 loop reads CSATRQASYEQYF. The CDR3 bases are TGCAGTGCCACAAGACAGGCATCCTACGAGCAGTACTTC.

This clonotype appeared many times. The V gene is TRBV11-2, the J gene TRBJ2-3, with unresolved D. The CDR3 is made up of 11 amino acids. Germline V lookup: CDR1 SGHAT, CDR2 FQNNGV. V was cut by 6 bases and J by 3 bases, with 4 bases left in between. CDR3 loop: CASRGTDTQYF. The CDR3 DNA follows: TGTGCCAGCAGAGGAACAGATACGCAGTATTTT.

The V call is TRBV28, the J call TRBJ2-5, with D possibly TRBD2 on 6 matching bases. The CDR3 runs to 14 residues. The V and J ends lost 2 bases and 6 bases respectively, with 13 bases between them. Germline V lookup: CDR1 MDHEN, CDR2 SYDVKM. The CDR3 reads CASSLSGLGKTQYF. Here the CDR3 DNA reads TGTGCCAGCAGTTTAAGCGGGCTCGGGAAGACCCAGTACTTC.

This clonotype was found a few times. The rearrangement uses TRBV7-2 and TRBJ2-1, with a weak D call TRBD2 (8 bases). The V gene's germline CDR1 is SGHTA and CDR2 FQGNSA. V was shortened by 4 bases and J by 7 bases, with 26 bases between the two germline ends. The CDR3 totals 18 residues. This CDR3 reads CASSSGSPRGDSNNEQFF. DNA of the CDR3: TGTGCCAGCAGCTCAGGATCCCCGCGGGGGGACAGTAATAATGAGCAGTTCTTC.

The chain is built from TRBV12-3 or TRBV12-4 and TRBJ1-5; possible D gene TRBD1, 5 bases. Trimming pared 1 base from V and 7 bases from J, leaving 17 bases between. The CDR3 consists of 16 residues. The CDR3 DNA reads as TGTGCCAGCAGTTTAGGCCTGCCAGGGCCGGGGCAGCCCCAGCATTTT. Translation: CASSLGLPGPGQPQHF.

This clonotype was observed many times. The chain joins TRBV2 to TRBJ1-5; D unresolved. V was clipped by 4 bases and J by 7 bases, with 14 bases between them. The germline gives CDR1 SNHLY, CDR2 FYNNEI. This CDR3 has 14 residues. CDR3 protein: CASSAFPGPQPQHF. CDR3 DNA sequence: TGTGCCAGCAGTGCATTTCCGGGTCCCCAGCCCCAGCATTTT. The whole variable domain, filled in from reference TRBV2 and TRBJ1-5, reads EPEVTQTPSHQVTQMGQEVILRCVPISNHLYFYWYRQILGQKVEFLVSFYNNEISEKSEIFDDQFSVERPDGSNFTLKIRSTKLEDSAMYFCASSAFPGPQPQHFGDGTRLSIL.

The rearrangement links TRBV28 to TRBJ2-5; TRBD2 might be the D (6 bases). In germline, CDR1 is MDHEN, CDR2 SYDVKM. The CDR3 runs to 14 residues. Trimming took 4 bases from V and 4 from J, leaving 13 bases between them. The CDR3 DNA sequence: TGTGCCAGCAGTTCCGCCGGAGGGAGAGAGACCCAGTACTTC. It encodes CASSSAGGRETQYF.

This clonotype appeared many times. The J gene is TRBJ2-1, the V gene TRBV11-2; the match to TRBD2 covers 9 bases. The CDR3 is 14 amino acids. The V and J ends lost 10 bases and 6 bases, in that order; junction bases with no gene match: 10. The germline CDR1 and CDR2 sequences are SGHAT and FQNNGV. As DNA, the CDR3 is TGTGCCACCGGGCTGGCGGGGGGGGCCAATGAGCAGTTCTTC. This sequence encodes CATGLAGGANEQFF.

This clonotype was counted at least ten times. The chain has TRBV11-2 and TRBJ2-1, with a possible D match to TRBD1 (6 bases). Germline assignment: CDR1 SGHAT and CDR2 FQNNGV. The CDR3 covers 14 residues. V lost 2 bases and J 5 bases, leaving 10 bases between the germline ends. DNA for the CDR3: TGTGCCAGCAGCTTATCGGACAGAAACAATGAGCAGTTCTTC. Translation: CASSLSDRNNEQFF. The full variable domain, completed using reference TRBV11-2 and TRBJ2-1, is EAGVAQSPRYKIIEKRQSVAFWCNPISGHATLYWYQQILGQGPKLLIQFQNNGVVDDSQLPKDRFSAERLKGVDSTLKIQPAKLEDSAVYLCASSLSDRNNEQFFGPGTRLTVL.

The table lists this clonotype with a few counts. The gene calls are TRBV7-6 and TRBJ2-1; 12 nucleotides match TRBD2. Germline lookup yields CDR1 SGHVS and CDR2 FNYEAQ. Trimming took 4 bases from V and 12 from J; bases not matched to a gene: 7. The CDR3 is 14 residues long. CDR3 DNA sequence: TGTGCCAGCAGCTCCGGGACTAGCGGGTCGACGCAGTTCTTC. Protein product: CASSSGTSGSTQFF.

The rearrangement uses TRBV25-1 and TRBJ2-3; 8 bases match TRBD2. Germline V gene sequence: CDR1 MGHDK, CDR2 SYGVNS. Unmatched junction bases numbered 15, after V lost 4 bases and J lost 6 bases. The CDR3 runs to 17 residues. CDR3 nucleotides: TGTGCCAGCAGTGCCGCCGGGACTAGTGGTTCAGGGGATACGCAGTATTTT. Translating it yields CASSAAGTSGSGDTQYF.

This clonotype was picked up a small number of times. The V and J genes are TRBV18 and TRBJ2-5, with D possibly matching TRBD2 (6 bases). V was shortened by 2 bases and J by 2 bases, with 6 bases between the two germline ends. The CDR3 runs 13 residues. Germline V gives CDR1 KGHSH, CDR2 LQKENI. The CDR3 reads CASSPGRQETQYF. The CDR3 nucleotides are TGTGCCAGCTCACCAGGGAGGCAAGAGACCCAGTACTTC. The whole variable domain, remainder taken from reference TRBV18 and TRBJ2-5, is NAGVMQNPRHLVRRRGQEARLRCSPMKGHSHVYWYRQLPEEGLKFMVYLQKENIIDESGMPKERFSAEFPKEGPSILRIQQVVRGDSAAYFCASSPGRQETQYFGPGTRLLVL.

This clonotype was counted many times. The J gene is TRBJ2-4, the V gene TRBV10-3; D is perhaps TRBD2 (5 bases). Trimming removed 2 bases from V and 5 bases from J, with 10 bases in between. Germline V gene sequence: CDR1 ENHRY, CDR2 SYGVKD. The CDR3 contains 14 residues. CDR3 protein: CAISELPEENIQYF. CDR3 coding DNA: TGTGCCATCAGTGAGCTTCCGGAGGAAAACATTCAGTACTTC.

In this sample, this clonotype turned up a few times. The CDR3 DNA reads as TGTGCCAGCAGTTATACAGGGGGCGACACCGGGGAGCTGTTTTTT. This gives the protein CASSYTGGDTGELFF. The V and J genes are TRBV6-6 and TRBJ2-2, with 9 bases lining up with TRBD1. Germline CDR1 MNHNY, CDR2 SVGAGI (reference sequence). The CDR3 spans 15 residues. V shed 3 bases and J 3 bases; nucleotides not matched to a gene: 2.

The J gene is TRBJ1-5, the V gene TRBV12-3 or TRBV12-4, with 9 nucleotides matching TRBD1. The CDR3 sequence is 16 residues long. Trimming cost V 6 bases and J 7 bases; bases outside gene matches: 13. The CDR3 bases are TGTGCCAGCAGGCAGACTTACAGGGGGCGGGAGCAGCCCCAGCATTTT. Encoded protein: CASRQTYRGREQPQHF.